The 16 T cell receptor beta chains listed next were all sequenced from one sample in a study of vaccination and CD4 T cells after COVID-19. For these TCRs, the target antigens are not known. Treatment here: approximately 10-day PBMC culture with coronavirus spike peptide pools or control peptides (ViraFEST assay). Sequence data for DNA of cultured CD4+ T cells were generated by the Oncomine TCR Beta short-read assay. TCRdb passed the PCR reads through MiXCR, listing each CDR3 protein once. The sample holds 15,000 to 20,000 distinct CDR3 sequences, approximately 71% seen once. Source material: CD4+ T cells from blood, cultured in vitro. The receptors shown here come from a human donor who had recovered from COVID-19.

The V call is TRBV24-1, the J call TRBJ2-1, with 9 bases matching TRBD1. The CDR3 totals 16 residues. V lost 0 bases, J lost 8 bases, and 7 bases stayed unmatched. Per germline, CDR1 KGHDR and CDR2 SFDVKD. CDR3 nucleotides: TGTGCCACCAGTGATTTGGGCGGGACAGGGTCCGATGAGCAGTTCTTC. The encoded protein is CATSDLGGTGSDEQFF.

The V call is TRBV6-2 or TRBV6-3, the J call TRBJ1-5; D is ambiguous. This CDR3 comprises 14 residues. Trimming shortened V by 1 base and J by 4 bases, and 8 bases separated the two germline ends. Per germline, CDR1 MNHEY and CDR2 SVGEGT. The CDR3: CASSYLALNQPQHF. The CDR3, as DNA: TGTGCCAGCAGTTACTTGGCGTTAAATCAGCCCCAGCATTTT.

This clonotype showed up just once. This chain joins TRBV7-2 and TRBJ1-4; D not certain. V was shortened by 5 bases and J by 5 bases, with 18 bases between the two germline ends. Per the germline V gene, CDR1 is SGHTA and CDR2 is FQGNSA. The CDR3 is 16 residues long. CDR3 in DNA: TGTGCCAGCAGCCCTCAAATGGGCGGGTCGAATGAAAAACTGTTTTTT. Protein product: CASSPQMGGSNEKLFF.

V gene TRBV7-3 combines with J gene TRBJ1-2; possible D gene TRBD1, 6 bases. Trimming left V 1 base short and J 4 bases short, with 13 bases between. Germline V gives CDR1 SGHTA, CDR2 FQGTGA. The CDR3 extends over 15 amino acids. The CDR3 is CASSLSGGRLYGYTF. CDR3 coding DNA: TGTGCCAGCAGCTTAAGCGGGGGCAGACTCTATGGCTACACCTTC.

The J gene is TRBJ2-7, the V gene TRBV20-1, with TRBD1 as a possible D gene (5 bases). Germline-derived CDR1 and CDR2 are DFQATT and SNEGSKA (reference sequence). Trimming shortened V by 2 bases and J by 6 bases, and 20 bases separated the two germline ends. The CDR3 contains 15 residues. The CDR3 loop is CSARPPRGTFSEQYF. The CDR3 coding sequence is TGCAGTGCTAGACCACCTAGGGGAACTTTTTCCGAGCAGTACTTC.

The V gene is TRBV28, the J gene TRBJ1-5; tentatively, D is TRBD1 (5 bases). Germline CDR1 MDHEN, CDR2 SYDVKM. The germline V and J ends were trimmed by 2 bases and 1 base, with 12 bases remaining between them. This CDR3 comprises 16 residues. The CDR3 sequence: CASSLRQGKSNQPQHF. The CDR3 DNA sequence: TGTGCCAGCAGTTTACGGCAGGGTAAGAGCAATCAGCCCCAGCATTTT.

V usage is TRBV20-1 and J usage is TRBJ2-3; D remains ambiguous. Germline V gives CDR1 DFQATT, CDR2 SNEGSKA (reference sequence). Trimming took 0 bases from V and 0 from J, leaving 10 bases between them. The CDR3 covers 15 residues. CDR3: CSARDEVPSTDTQYF. The CDR3 DNA sequence: TGCAGTGCTAGAGACGAGGTCCCTAGCACAGATACGCAGTATTTT.

The chain employs TRBV20-1 and TRBJ1-5; possible D gene TRBD1, 5 bases. The V gene lost 1 base and the J gene lost 6 bases, with 10 bases spanning the gap. This CDR3 contains 13 residues. CDR1 and CDR2 (germline): DFQATT, SNEGSKA (reference sequence). This chain's CDR3 is CSARVGVSQPQHF. The CDR3 DNA follows: TGCAGTGCTAGAGTGGGGGTCTCTCAGCCCCAGCATTTT.

This clonotype was found once. V is TRBV5-1 and J is TRBJ2-5; TRBD2 matches at 14 bases. The CDR3 extends over 16 amino acids. The V and J ends lost 7 bases and 5 bases, in that order; junction bases with no gene match: 10. CDR1 is SGHRS and CDR2 is YFSETQ in the germline V gene. Here the CDR3 DNA reads TGCGCCAGCGGCCGACTAGCGGGAGGGCGTGAGGAGACCCAGTACTTC. It is translated as CASGRLAGGREETQYF.

This clonotype was picked up a small number of times. The chain combines TRBV6-1 with TRBJ1-2; maybe TRBD1 (5 bases). CDR3 length: 13 amino acids. Germline CDR1 is MNHNS and CDR2 is SASEGT. The V gene lost 4 bases and the J gene lost 3 bases, with 9 bases spanning the gap. The CDR3 DNA sequence: TGTGCCAGCAGTGCTGGGGCTTACTATGGCTACACCTTC. The encoded protein is CASSAGAYYGYTF.

J is TRBJ1-1 and V is TRBV20-1; D ambiguous. The CDR3 sequence is 14 residues long. The germline V and J ends were trimmed by 5 bases and 1 base, with 14 bases remaining between them. Looked up from germline, CDR1 is DFQATT and CDR2 is SNEGSKA (reference sequence). The CDR3 loop is CSAPSPKGNTEAFF. In DNA, the CDR3 is TGCAGTGCTCCGAGCCCCAAGGGGAACACTGAAGCTTTCTTT.

The chain uses TRBV7-2 and TRBJ1-1; D might be TRBD1 (5 bases). Per the germline V gene, CDR1 is SGHTA and CDR2 is FQGNSA. This CDR3 region has 14 residues. The germline V and J ends were trimmed by 4 bases and 0 bases, with 9 bases remaining between them. The CDR3 DNA is TGTGCCAGCAGCTGGGGGGGGATGAACACTGAAGCTTTCTTT. This encodes CASSWGGMNTEAFF.

This clonotype came up once. The rearrangement links TRBV20-1 to TRBJ2-7; tentative D call: TRBD1 (6 bases). The CDR3 consists of 11 residues. Per the germline V gene, CDR1 is DFQATT and CDR2 is SNEGSKA (reference sequence). V lost 5 bases, J lost 4 bases, and 9 bases lay in between. The CDR3 loop is CSAPGHYEQYF. Here the CDR3 DNA reads TGCAGTGCTCCGGGACATTACGAGCAGTACTTC.

This clonotype occurred a few times. At one boundary the junction diverges from the germline segment, which might be a read error. The rearrangement uses TRBV7-6 and TRBJ2-5; D unclear. The CDR3 extends over 12 amino acids. The V gene's germline CDR1 is SGHVS and CDR2 FNYEAQ. DNA of the CDR3: TGTGCTAGCAGCCCCGCCGGTGAGACCCAGTACTTC. Its translation: CASSPAGETQYF.

The chain couples TRBV6-1 to TRBJ1-5; no clear D gene. There are 13 residues in the CDR3. The V end was cut by 9 bases, the J end by 7 bases, with 16 bases between. The V gene's germline CDR1 is MNHNS and CDR2 SASEGT. Here the CDR3 DNA reads TGTGCCAGTCTGCGGGGTCTTTGGCAGCCCCAGCATTTT. It encodes CASLRGLWQPQHF.

This sequence joins TRBV7-2 and TRBJ1-1, with 8 positions matching TRBD1. CDR1 SGHTA and CDR2 FQGNSA come from the germline V gene. Trimming cost V 2 bases and J 1 base; bases outside gene matches: 12. CDR3 length: 18 residues. The CDR3, as DNA: TGTGCCAGCAGCTTATATCCGGACAGGGCGGGGGGGAACACTGAAGCTTTCTTT. This translates into CASSLYPDRAGGNTEAFF.